These 28 T cell receptor beta chains were sequenced from one sample in a study of Graves' ophthalmopathy and Graves' hyperthyroidism (dated by TCRdb to 2017 to 2018). The instrument given in TCRdb is Illumina HiSeq 2000. For repertoire sequencing, TCR beta CDR3 regions were amplified from RNA transcripts. The first round of RT-PCR was done with HTBI primers and the Qiagen OneStep RT-PCR kit, and was followed by a second round of multiplex PCR, then size selection and purification. TCRdb reanalyzed the raw reads on its own, using fastp at Q25 for trimming and MiXCR for clone calling, and kept in-frame beta chains. A single entry per CDR3 protein holds the most common genes and DNA from its merged rows. In this sample the table shows a few hundred thousand distinct CDR3 sequences, around a fifth of which occur a single time. Roughly 44% of the sample is held by the ten biggest clonotypes. Input material: peripheral blood. The receptor set was obtained from a woman in her fifties or sixties with Graves' ophthalmopathy. Donor details come from another sample of the same person, matched by shared clones.

This clonotype was counted many times. Here the CDR3 reads CATRGQEHYGYTF. The CDR3 coding sequence is TGTGCCACCCGGGGACAGGAGCATTATGGCTACACCTTC. The chain joins TRBV19 to TRBJ1-2; 8 nucleotides agree with TRBD1. The V gene end was trimmed by 10 bases and the J gene end by 5 bases; junction bases not matched to a gene: 9. Germline CDR1 is LNHDA and CDR2 is SQIVND (reference sequence). The CDR3 has 13 amino acids.

Ten or more counts support this clonotype. V gene TRBV6-1 combines with J gene TRBJ1-5; 9 bases are shared with TRBD1. The CDR3 is made up of 16 amino acids. V trimming: 4 bases; J trimming: 2 bases; junction bases outside the gene matches: 6. Germline loops: CDR1 MNHNS, CDR2 SASEGT. The CDR3 nucleotides are TGTGCCAGCAGTGTTGGGACAGGGAATGGCAATCAGCCCCAGCATTTT. Translation gives CASSVGTGNGNQPQHF.

This clonotype was seen repeatedly, ten times or more. This rearrangement joins TRBV20-1 to TRBJ2-5; 11 bases fit TRBD1. Germline V gene lookup returns CDR1 DFQATT and CDR2 SNEGSKA (reference sequence). The trim removed 5 bases at V and 4 bases at J, leaving 9 bases unmatched. This CDR3 spans 15 amino acids. CDR3 in amino acids: CSAERTGTGGETQYF. The CDR3 DNA reads as TGCAGTGCTGAACGAACCGGGACAGGGGGAGAGACCCAGTACTTC.

The chain recombines TRBV7-8 with TRBJ1-5, with 7 bases identical to TRBD1. J was trimmed by 0 bases and V by 5 bases; bases with no gene match: 7. Germline lookup yields CDR1 SGHVS and CDR2 FQNEAQ. This CDR3 is built from 16 residues. This CDR3 reads CASSQGTVYSNQPQHF. The CDR3 nucleotides read TGTGCCAGCAGCCAGGGGACAGTCTATAGCAATCAGCCCCAGCATTTT. Together with reference TRBV7-8 and TRBJ1-5, the CDR3 gives the full variable domain: GAGVSQSPRYKVAKRGQDVALRCDPISGHVSLFWYQQALGQGPEFLTYFQNEAQLDKSGLPSDRFFAERPEGSVSTLKIQRTQQEDSAVYLCASSQGTVYSNQPQHFGDGTRLSIL.

This clonotype was counted between two and nine times. V and J are TRBV15 and TRBJ1-2; maybe TRBD1 (5 bases). The length of the CDR3 is 12 residues. V dropped 6 bases and J dropped 6 bases, with 11 bases sitting between them. The V gene's germline CDR1 is LNHNV and CDR2 YYDKDF (reference sequence). In DNA, the CDR3 is TGTGCCACCAGGCGGGACCGGCATGGCTACACCTTC. Translating it yields CATRRDRHGYTF.

This clonotype was observed at least ten times. The V gene is TRBV30, the J gene TRBJ2-7; 14 nucleotides agree with TRBD2. CDR1 is GTSNPN and CDR2 is SVGIG in the germline V gene (reference sequence). The CDR3 totals 16 residues. Germline trimming cut 8 bases from V and 5 bases from J; bases unmatched to any gene: 14. CDR3 in amino acids: CAGGARLAGGPNEQYF. DNA of the CDR3: TGTGCCGGTGGGGCGCGACTAGCGGGAGGGCCGAACGAGCAGTACTTC.

This clonotype was recorded many times. The chain couples TRBV19 to TRBJ1-2; D gene uncertain. V was cut by 7 bases and J by 3 bases, with 12 bases left in between. Germline CDR1 is LNHDA and CDR2 is SQIVND (reference sequence). The CDR3 runs 13 residues. CDR3 DNA: TGTGCCAGTACCCCCGGCAGTTACTATGGCTACACCTTC. Protein sequence: CASTPGSYYGYTF.

This clonotype has ten or more counts. The V and J genes are TRBV6-5 and TRBJ2-7; 10 positions match TRBD1. V shed 3 bases, J shed 2 bases, and the junction held 7 bases outside the gene matches. Germline V lookup: CDR1 MNHEY, CDR2 SVGAGI. This CDR3 has 16 amino acids. CDR3 nucleotides: TGTGCCAGCAGTTATAGTGGGGGACAGGGGACCTACGAGCAGTACTTC. Translated, it gives CASSYSGGQGTYEQYF.

This clonotype was found a few times. The V and J genes are TRBV30 and TRBJ2-6; D is unresolved. Germline V gene lookup returns CDR1 GTSNPN and CDR2 SVGIG (reference sequence). V lost 0 bases and J lost 0, with 6 bases in between. The CDR3 has 15 residues. The CDR3 region has the DNA TGTGCCTGGAGTGTAAGATCCTCTGGGGCCAACGTCCTGACTTTC. Its translation: CAWSVRSSGANVLTF. The variable domain in full, completed from reference TRBV30 and TRBJ2-6, reads SQTIHQWPATLVQPVGSPLSLECTVEGTSNPNLYWYRQAAGRGLQLLFYSVGIGQISSEVPQNLSASRPQDRQFILSSKKLLLSDSGFYLCAWSVRSSGANVLTFGAGSRLTVL.

In its sample, this clonotype was seen many times. The V gene is TRBV2, the J gene TRBJ2-4, with D perhaps given as TRBD1 or TRBD2 (5 bases each). CDR1 and CDR2 (germline): SNHLY, FYNNEI. CDR3 size: 15 residues. V lost 5 bases and J 0 bases, leaving 11 bases between the germline ends. CDR3: CASSWDRVAKNIQYF. The CDR3 DNA follows: TGTGCCAGCAGTTGGGACCGGGTAGCCAAAAACATTCAGTACTTC.

The rearrangement uses TRBV12-3 or TRBV12-4 and TRBJ1-1, with D tentatively TRBD1 (6 bases). CDR3 size: 15 residues. Trimming shortened V by 5 bases and J by 5 bases, and 18 bases separated the two germline ends. The CDR3, as DNA: TGTGCCAGCAGTCTCACCGGGGGGGCGGGAACTGAAGCTTTCTTT. Translation gives CASSLTGGAGTEAFF.

This clonotype came up many times. The rearrangement joins TRBV9 to TRBJ1-2; D is perhaps TRBD1 (6 bases). The V gene's germline CDR1 is SGDLS and CDR2 YYNGEE. V dropped 3 bases and J dropped 0 bases, with 12 bases sitting between them. This CDR3 spans 15 amino acids. The CDR3 coding sequence is TGTGCCAGCAGCGCCCACAGGGACTCTAACTATGGCTACACCTTC. This gives the protein CASSAHRDSNYGYTF.

At least ten counts were recorded for this clonotype. The chain joins TRBV5-1 to TRBJ1-2, with TRBD1 matching 10 bases. Germline V gene sequence: CDR1 SGHRS, CDR2 YFSETQ. The CDR3 spans 14 residues. Trimming at V came to 7 bases and at J to 6 bases, leaving 9 bases not matched to a gene. The CDR3 DNA reads TGCGCCAGCCACCCGGGACAGGGGATAAATGGCTACACCTTC. It codes for CASHPGQGINGYTF. The entire variable domain, with the rest obtained from reference TRBV5-1 and TRBJ1-2, is as follows: KAGVTQTPRYLIKTRGQQVTLSCSPISGHRSVSWYQQTPGQGLQFLFEYFSETQRNKGNFPGRFSGRQFSNSRSEMNVSTLELGDSALYLCASHPGQGINGYTFGSGTRLTVV.

The V and J genes are TRBV7-2 and TRBJ2-7; TRBD1 matches at 7 bases. J gave up 4 bases and V 1 base, and 10 bases lay outside the gene matches. The germline V gene has CDR1 SGHTA and CDR2 FQGNSA. The CDR3 has 16 residues. The CDR3 DNA is TGTGCCAGCAGCTTAGTCGCCGGGACAGACAAGTACGAGCAGTACTTC. The encoded protein is CASSLVAGTDKYEQYF.

About this clonotype itself: Just one base apart from a much larger clone, this may be a read error. The conserved phenylalanine or tryptophan normally closing the CDR3 is absent here, so this likely arose from a read error. The chain uses TRBV28 and TRBJ1-2; maybe TRBD1 (6 bases). The V and J ends lost 6 bases and 7 bases respectively, with 9 bases between them. From germline, CDR1 is MDHEN and CDR2 SYDVKM. The CDR3 consists of 11 residues. The CDR3 loop reads CASRSRGGYTI. The CDR3 region has the DNA TGTGCCAGCAGATCCAGGGGTGGCTACACCATC.

This clonotype has more than one count but fewer than ten. This chain joins TRBV28 and TRBJ1-2; D perhaps matches TRBD1 (6 bases). Trimming cost V 5 bases and J 1 base, with 11 bases left between them. This CDR3 comprises 14 residues. Germline V gene sequence: CDR1 MDHEN, CDR2 SYDVKM. The CDR3 DNA reads as TGTGCCAGCAGTGCTGACAGGCTTAACTATGGCTACACCTTC. It codes for CASSADRLNYGYTF.

This clonotype was counted ten times or more. The chain links TRBV7-9 to TRBJ2-4; D perhaps matches TRBD1 (5 bases). Trimming removed 5 bases from V and 5 bases from J, with 10 bases in between. This CDR3 has 13 amino acids. CDR1 and CDR2 (germline): SEHNR, FQNEAQ (reference sequence). Written as DNA, the CDR3 is TGTGCCAGCAGCCACGACAGACAAAACATTCAGTACTTC. Encoded protein: CASSHDRQNIQYF. Variable domain in full (rest from reference TRBV7-9 and TRBJ2-4): DTGVSQNPRHKITKRGQNVTFRCDPISEHNRLYWYRQTLGQGPEFLTYFQNEAQLEKSRLLSDRFSAERPKGSFSTLEIQRTEQGDSAMYLCASSHDRQNIQYFGAGTRLSVL.

This clonotype was recorded at least ten times. CDR3 sequence (DNA): TGTGCCAGCAGCTTCGCTAGCGGGGGGACCGGGGAGCTGTTTTTT. Encoded protein: CASSFASGGTGELFF. J is TRBJ2-2 and V is TRBV7-2; 11 bases match TRBD2. The V gene's germline CDR1 is SGHTA and CDR2 FQGNSA. The CDR3 has 15 residues. V trimming: 3 bases; J trimming: 5 bases; junction bases outside the gene matches: 2.

Many counts were recorded for this clonotype. The CDR3 sequence is CASSLGVAGGYEQYF. The CDR3, as DNA: TGTGCCAGCAGTTTAGGGGTAGCGGGCGGGTACGAGCAGTACTTC. J is TRBJ2-7 and V is TRBV28; 7 nucleotides match TRBD2. Germline loops: CDR1 MDHEN, CDR2 SYDVKM. The CDR3 is made up of 15 amino acids. V trimming: 2 bases; J trimming: 4 bases; junction bases outside the gene matches: 8.

This clonotype showed up many times. The J gene is TRBJ1-1, the V gene TRBV2; TRBD1 might be the D (5 bases). The V end was cut by 8 bases, the J end by 6 bases, with 16 bases between. The CDR3 is made up of 13 amino acids. Germline CDR1 and CDR2: SNHLY and FYNNEI. CDR3 DNA: TGTGCCAGCCGGGACGCCAACAACGCTGAAGCTTTCTTT. Its translation is CASRDANNAEAFF.

The CDR3: CASSQLAGPQETQYF. CDR3 sequence (DNA): TGTGCCAGCAGTCAACTAGCGGGCCCCCAAGAGACCCAGTACTTC. V is TRBV6-1 and J is TRBJ2-5; 9 nucleotides agree with TRBD2. The germline gives CDR1 MNHNS, CDR2 SASEGT. The CDR3 is made up of 15 amino acids. J lost 1 base, V lost 5 bases, and 5 bases had no gene match.

The table lists this clonotype with many counts. This chain uses TRBV10-3 with TRBJ2-5; D gene ambiguous. Germline lookup yields CDR1 ENHRY and CDR2 SYGVKD. Between the trimmed V and J ends, which lost 2 bases and 7 bases, there was a span of 8 bases. This CDR3 is built from 12 residues. Here the CDR3 DNA reads TGTGCCATCAGTGAGGTTGCCGCGACCCAGTACTTC. This translates into CAISEVAATQYF.

The rearrangement joins TRBV7-2 to TRBJ2-3; 8 bases are shared with TRBD2. The germline CDR1 and CDR2 sequences are SGHTA and FQGNSA. Losses at the gene ends were 5 bases for V and 5 bases for J; bases not matched to a gene: 6. CDR3 length: 14 amino acids. CDR3: CASSPGTRGDTQYF. The DNA for the CDR3 is TGTGCCAGCAGCCCCGGGACTAGGGGAGATACGCAGTATTTT.

The sample holds many counts of this clonotype. This rearrangement joins TRBV9 to TRBJ2-7; D possibly corresponds to TRBD1 (5 bases). Deletions cut 0 bases from V and 0 bases from J, with 13 bases between. Germline loops: CDR1 SGDLS, CDR2 YYNGEE. The CDR3 loop spans 16 amino acids. CDR3 bases: TGTGCCAGCAGCGTAGGCCCAGGGATGAGCTCCTACGAGCAGTACTTC. Protein sequence: CASSVGPGMSSYEQYF. Combining the CDR3 with reference TRBV9 and TRBJ2-7 gives the whole variable domain DSGVTQTPKHLITATGQRVTLRCSPRSGDLSVYWYQQSLDQGLQFLIQYYNGEERAKGNILERFSAQQFPDLHSELNLSSLELGDSALYFCASSVGPGMSSYEQYFGPGTRLTVT.

This clonotype was seen repeatedly, ten times or more. The V call is TRBV29-1, the J call TRBJ1-1, with TRBD1 identical over 7 bases. This CDR3 is built from 14 residues. Germline CDR1 and CDR2: SQVTM and ANQGSEA. The junction had 13 bases not matched to a gene; V was cut back by 5 bases and J by 7 bases. The CDR3 bases are TGCAGCGTTAGTGGACAGGCTCTGGGAGGTGAAGCTTTCTTT. Translation: CSVSGQALGGEAFF.

This clonotype was counted at least ten times. The chain uses TRBV12-3 or TRBV12-4 and TRBJ1-1; tentatively, D is TRBD1 (5 bases). The CDR3 is made up of 11 amino acids. V was pared by 5 bases and J by 6 bases, with 7 bases between. The DNA for the CDR3 is TGTGCCAGCAGTGCCAGGGCTGAAGCTTTCTTT. Protein: CASSARAEAFF.

This clonotype has only a few counts. One base away lies a much larger clone, so this may be a sequencing read error. The rearrangement links TRBV29-1 to TRBJ1-3; D is unclear. The CDR3 consists of 13 residues. Germline-derived CDR1 and CDR2 are SQVTM and ANQGSEA. V was shortened by 3 bases and J by 3 bases, with 9 bases between the two germline ends. CDR3 nucleotide sequence: TGCAGCGTTGATTCAGGTGATGGAAACACCATATATTTT. It codes for CSVDSGDGNTIYF.

This clonotype was found many times. The junction departs from germline at one end; a sequencing error may be responsible. This chain links TRBV7-7 with TRBJ2-5; tentative D call: TRBD2 (5 bases). The CDR3 has 13 amino acids. Germline CDR1 reads SSHAT; CDR2 reads FNYEAQ (reference sequence). CDR3 loop: CASSPGNQETQYF. CDR3 DNA: TGTGCTAGCAGTCCGGGAAACCAAGAGACCCAGTACTTC.